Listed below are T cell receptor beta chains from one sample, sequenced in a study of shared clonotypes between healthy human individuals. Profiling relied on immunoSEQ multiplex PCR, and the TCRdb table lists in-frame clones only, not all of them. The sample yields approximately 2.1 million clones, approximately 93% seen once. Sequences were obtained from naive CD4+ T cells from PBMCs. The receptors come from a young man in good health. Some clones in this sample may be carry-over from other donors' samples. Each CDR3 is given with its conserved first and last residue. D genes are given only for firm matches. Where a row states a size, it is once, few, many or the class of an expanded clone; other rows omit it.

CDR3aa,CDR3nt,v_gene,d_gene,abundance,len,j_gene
CASSPGSPYQETQYF,TGTGCCAGCAGCCCCGGATCCCCGTACCAAGAGACCCAGTACTTC,TRBV7-3,.,.,15,TRBJ2-5
CASSLTGGNTEAFF,TGTGCCAGCAGCTTGACAGGGGGGAACACTGAAGCTTTCTTT,TRBV5-4,TRBD1,.,14,TRBJ1-1
CASSPESRSNEQFF,TGTGCCAGCAGCCCAGAGTCGCGGAGTAATGAGCAGTTCTTC,TRBV5-4,.,.,14,TRBJ2-1
CASSLTGALDNTEAFF,TGTGCCAGCAGCCTTACAGGGGCCCTGGATAACACTGAAGCTTTCTTT,TRBV5-5,TRBD1,.,16,TRBJ1-1
CASSLTPIQGNYGYTF,TGTGCCAGCAGCTTGACGCCCATACAGGGGAACTATGGCTACACCTTC,TRBV5-4,TRBD1,.,16,TRBJ1-2
CASRPRLPFGTEAFF,TGTGCCAGCAGGCCGCGCTTGCCGTTTGGCACTGAAGCTTTCTTT,TRBV28,.,.,15,TRBJ1-1
CASSERDLGGAQTYTF,TGTGCCAGCAGTGAGCGAGACCTCGGGGGGGCCCAAACCTACACCTTC,TRBV6-1,.,.,16,TRBJ1-2
CASSLESGTDYEQYF,TGTGCCAGCAGCTTAGAGTCCGGGACGGACTACGAGCAGTACTTC,TRBV7-9,.,.,15,TRBJ2-7
CASSFAGAFTGELFF,TGCGCCAGCAGCTTCGCGGGAGCCTTCACCGGGGAGCTGTTTTTT,TRBV5-1,TRBD2,once,15,TRBJ2-2
CASRTSMGQVRNEQFF,TGTGCCAGCAGGACCTCTATGGGACAGGTTCGGAATGAGCAGTTCTTC,TRBV7-9,TRBD1,.,16,TRBJ2-1
CASSFGLALTDTQYF,TGTGCCAGCAGCTTTGGGCTAGCGCTTACAGATACGCAGTATTTT,TRBV11-2,.,.,15,TRBJ2-3
CASSLAPGTQETQYF,TGTGCCAGCAGCTTAGCCCCCGGTACCCAAGAGACCCAGTACTTC,TRBV7-8,.,.,15,TRBJ2-5
CASSHQQGINYGYTF,TGTGCCAGCAGCCATCAACAGGGGATAAACTATGGCTACACCTTC,TRBV7-2,TRBD1,.,15,TRBJ1-2
CASNRGRVETQYF,TGTGCCAGCAACAGGGGGCGCGTGGAGACCCAGTACTTC,TRBV11-2,TRBD1,.,13,TRBJ2-5
CASSQEAGDIIQYF,TGCGCCAGCAGCCAAGAGGCGGGAGATATCATTCAGTACTTC,TRBV4-3,TRBD2,once,14,TRBJ2-4
CSARDRDRAFF,TGCAGTGCCAGGGACCGGGACAGGGCGTTCTTT,TRBV20-1,TRBD1,.,11,TRBJ1-1
CASSLVSIEETQYF,TGTGCCAGCAGCTTAGTGTCAATCGAAGAGACCCAGTACTTC,TRBV7-9,.,.,14,TRBJ2-5
CASSLTGGKAFF,TGTGCCAGCAGTCTAACAGGGGGAAAAGCTTTCTTT,TRBV28,TRBD1,.,12,TRBJ1-1
CATSREVRSTGYTF,TGTGCCACCAGCAGAGAGGTTAGGAGTACGGGCTACACCTTC,TRBV15,.,.,14,TRBJ1-2
CASSLGQGTYGYTF,TGCGCCAGCAGCCTTGGACAGGGAACCTATGGCTACACCTTC,TRBV5-1,TRBD1,.,14,TRBJ1-2
CASSSDSQSGNTIYF,TGTGCCAGCAGCTCCGACAGTCAATCTGGAAACACCATATATTTT,TRBV6-5,.,.,15,TRBJ1-3
CASSQGGQARETQYF,TGCGCCAGCAGCCAAGGAGGACAGGCGCGAGAGACCCAGTACTTC,TRBV4-3,TRBD1,.,15,TRBJ2-5